Following are 2 T cell receptor beta chains from one sample sequenced in a study of cytomegalovirus exposure and HLA in healthy donors. The PCR had 60 Vbeta and 13 Jbeta primers. Sequencing was performed with immunoSEQ multiplex PCR; in TCRdb, only in-frame clones are kept and a portion is missing. The sample yields some 140,000 clones, over 70% seen once. The sample comprised PBMCs. The receptors here all came from a man between 25 and 39 years old in good health and CMV-seronegative.

The V gene is TRBV7-2, the J gene TRBJ2-5, with D unresolved. CDR1 and CDR2 (germline): SGHTA, FQGNSA. This CDR3 contains 14 residues. V gave up 2 bases and J gave up 9 bases, with 16 bases separating them. The CDR3 sequence: CASSLIVSQGAQYF. The CDR3 region has the DNA TGTGCCAGCAGCTTAATCGTCAGCCAAGGAGCCCAGTACTTC.

CDR3 sequence (DNA): TGTGCCAGTAGTATTGGACAGGGAGGCGACGAGCAGTACTTC. It encodes CASSIGQGGDEQYF. The chain uses TRBV19 and TRBJ2-7; TRBD1 agrees at 8 bases. V lost 3 bases and J lost 5; bases outside the gene matches: 6. The germline gives CDR1 LNHDA, CDR2 SQIVND (reference sequence). The CDR3 has 14 amino acids.